This T cell receptor (beta chain) was captured by sequencing in a study of blood T cells in healthy people across ages. Together with a sample-barcoded 5' primer, a J-beta primer mix was included in a second PCR lasting roughly 6 to 12 cycles. MiXCR was run by TCRdb on the 5' RACE reads, yielding one entry per CDR3 protein. Counted here are 550,000 to 650,000 distinct CDR3 sequences, about 28% occurring once; the ten biggest clones make up 3.6%. This clonotype has more than one count but fewer than ten. This CDR3 region has 15 residues. CDR1 is DFQATT and CDR2 is SNEGSKA in the germline V gene (reference sequence). V lost 2 bases, J lost 6 bases, and 9 bases stayed unmatched. The sample also formed part of further work on T cells of mothers and their children.

The clonotype was recovered from a boy under 10 years old in good health. The sequencing input was blood. The V call is TRBV20-1, the J call TRBJ1-2; 10 bases are shared with TRBD1. The CDR3 nucleotides read TGCAGTGCTAGACCGTTCGATGGGACAGGGGATGGCTACACCTTC. Translating it yields CSARPFDGTGDGYTF.